This T cell receptor (beta chain) was observed in a study of T cell repertoires in cytomegalovirus infection. Background on the study: Matching HLA type, along with CMV infection, was indicated by public TCR beta signatures.

Each CDR3 protein is one row after TCRdb ran MiXCR on the reads. The table lists about 570,000 distinct CDR3 sequences, about 39% of them singletons, with roughly 50% in the top ten. Germline V gives CDR1 SEHNR, CDR2 FQNEAQ (reference sequence). The V and J ends lost 7 bases and 8 bases, in that order; junction bases with no gene match: 13. This CDR3 has 15 amino acids. This clonotype has just a few counts. The antigen is unknown. Sample: cultured PBMCs, taken from culture after CMV antigen stimulation. The sequence derives from a human donor in good health (CMV status not recorded). Some clones in this sample may be carry-over from other donors' samples. The J gene is TRBJ2-1, the V gene TRBV7-9; 8 bases line up with TRBD1. DNA of the CDR3: TGTGCCAGCAACGGACCCAGGACAGGGACCGATGAGCAGTTCTTC. Translating it yields CASNGPRTGTDEQFF.